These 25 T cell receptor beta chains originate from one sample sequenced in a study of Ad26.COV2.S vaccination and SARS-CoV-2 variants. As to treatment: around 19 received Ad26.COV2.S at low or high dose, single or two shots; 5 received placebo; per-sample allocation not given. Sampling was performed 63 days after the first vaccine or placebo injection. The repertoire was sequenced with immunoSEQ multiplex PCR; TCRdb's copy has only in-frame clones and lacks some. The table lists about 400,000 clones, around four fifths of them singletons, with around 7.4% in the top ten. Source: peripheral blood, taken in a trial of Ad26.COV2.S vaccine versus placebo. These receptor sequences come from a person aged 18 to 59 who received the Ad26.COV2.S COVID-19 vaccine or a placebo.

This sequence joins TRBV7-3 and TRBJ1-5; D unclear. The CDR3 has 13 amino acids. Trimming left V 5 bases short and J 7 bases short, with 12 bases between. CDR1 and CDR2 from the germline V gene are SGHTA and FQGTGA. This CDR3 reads CASSPQPGQPQHF. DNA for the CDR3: TGTGCCAGCAGCCCCCAACCCGGACAGCCCCAGCATTTT.

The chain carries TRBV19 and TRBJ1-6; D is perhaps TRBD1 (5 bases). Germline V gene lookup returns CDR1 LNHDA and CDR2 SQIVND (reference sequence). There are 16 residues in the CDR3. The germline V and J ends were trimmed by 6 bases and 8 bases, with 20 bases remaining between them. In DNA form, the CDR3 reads TGTGCCAGTAGACTAGTTTCCGGGACCGGTGATTCACCCCTCCACTTT. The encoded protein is CASRLVSGTGDSPLHF.

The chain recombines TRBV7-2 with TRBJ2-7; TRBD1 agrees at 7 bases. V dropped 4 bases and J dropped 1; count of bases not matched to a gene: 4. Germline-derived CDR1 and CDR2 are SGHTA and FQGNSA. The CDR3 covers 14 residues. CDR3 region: CASSSGTASYEQYF. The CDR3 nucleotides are TGTGCCAGCAGCTCCGGGACAGCTTCCTACGAGCAGTACTTC.

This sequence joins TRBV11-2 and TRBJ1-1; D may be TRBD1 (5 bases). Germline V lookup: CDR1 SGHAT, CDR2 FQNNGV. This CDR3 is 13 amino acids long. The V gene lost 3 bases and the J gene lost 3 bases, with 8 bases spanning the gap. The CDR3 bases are TGTGCCAGCAGCTTGGGGGGGGACACTGAAGCTTTCTTT. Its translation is CASSLGGDTEAFF.

The CDR3 here is CASSFLTGAHEQYF. CDR3 DNA sequence: TGCGCCAGCAGCTTCCTGACAGGCGCCCACGAGCAGTACTTC. The chain combines TRBV5-1 with TRBJ2-7, with a tentative D call TRBD1 (6 bases). Germline V gene sequence: CDR1 SGHRS, CDR2 YFSETQ. The CDR3 spans 14 residues. V was pared by 2 bases and J by 5 bases, with 14 bases between.

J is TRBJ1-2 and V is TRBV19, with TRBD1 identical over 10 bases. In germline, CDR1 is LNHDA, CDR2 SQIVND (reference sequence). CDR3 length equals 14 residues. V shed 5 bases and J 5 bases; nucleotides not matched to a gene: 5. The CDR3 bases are TGTGCCAGTAGTCCCCGGACAGGGGGTTATGGCTACACCTTC. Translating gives CASSPRTGGYGYTF.

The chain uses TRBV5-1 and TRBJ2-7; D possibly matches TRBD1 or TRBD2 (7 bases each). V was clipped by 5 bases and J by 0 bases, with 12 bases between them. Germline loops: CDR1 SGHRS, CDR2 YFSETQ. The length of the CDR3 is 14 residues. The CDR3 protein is CASRFRGGSYEQYF. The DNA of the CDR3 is TGCGCCAGCAGATTCAGGGGGGGCTCCTACGAGCAGTACTTC.

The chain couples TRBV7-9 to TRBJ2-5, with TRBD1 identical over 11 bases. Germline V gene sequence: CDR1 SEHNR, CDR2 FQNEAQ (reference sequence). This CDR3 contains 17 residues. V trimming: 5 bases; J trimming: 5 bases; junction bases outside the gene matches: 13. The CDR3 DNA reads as TGTGCCAGCAGCCAATACTTGGCCGGGACAGGGGGTGAGACCCAGTACTTC. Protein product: CASSQYLAGTGGETQYF.

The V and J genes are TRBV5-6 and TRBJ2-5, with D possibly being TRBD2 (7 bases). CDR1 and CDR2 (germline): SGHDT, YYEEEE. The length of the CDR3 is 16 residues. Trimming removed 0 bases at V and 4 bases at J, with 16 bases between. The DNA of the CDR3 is TGTGCCAGCAGCTTGGTTGGAGAGGGGGGGCCAGAGACCCAGTACTTC. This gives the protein CASSLVGEGGPETQYF.

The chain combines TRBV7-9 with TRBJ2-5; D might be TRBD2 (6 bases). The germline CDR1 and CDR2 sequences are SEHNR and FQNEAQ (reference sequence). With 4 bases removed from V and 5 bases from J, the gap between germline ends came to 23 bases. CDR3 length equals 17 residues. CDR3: CASSSLGRNSERETQYF. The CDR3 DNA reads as TGTGCCAGCAGCTCCCTGGGGAGGAACAGTGAGAGGGAGACCCAGTACTTC.

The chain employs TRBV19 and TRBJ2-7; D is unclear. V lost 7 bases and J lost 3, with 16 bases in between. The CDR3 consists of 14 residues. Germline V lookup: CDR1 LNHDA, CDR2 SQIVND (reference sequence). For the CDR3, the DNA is TGTGCCAGTAAGGGTCGGGTTCCCGACTACGAGCAGTACTTC. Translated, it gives CASKGRVPDYEQYF.

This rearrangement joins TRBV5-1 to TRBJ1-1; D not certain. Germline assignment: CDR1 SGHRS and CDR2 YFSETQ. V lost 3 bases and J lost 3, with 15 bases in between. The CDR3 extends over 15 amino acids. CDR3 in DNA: TGCGCCAGCAGCTGGGGAAATGTGGGAGACACTGAAGCTTTCTTT. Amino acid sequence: CASSWGNVGDTEAFF.

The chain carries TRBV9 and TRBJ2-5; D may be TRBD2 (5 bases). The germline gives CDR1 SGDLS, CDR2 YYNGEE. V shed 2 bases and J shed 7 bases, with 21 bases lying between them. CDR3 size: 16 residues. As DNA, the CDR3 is TGTGCCAGCAGCGTTGGAGGTGCGGCGAATACGCGGACCCAGTACTTC. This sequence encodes CASSVGGAANTRTQYF. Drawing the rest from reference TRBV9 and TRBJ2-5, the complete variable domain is DSGVTQTPKHLITATGQRVTLRCSPRSGDLSVYWYQQSLDQGLQFLIQYYNGEERAKGNILERFSAQQFPDLHSELNLSSLELGDSALYFCASSVGGAANTRTQYFGPGTRLLVL.

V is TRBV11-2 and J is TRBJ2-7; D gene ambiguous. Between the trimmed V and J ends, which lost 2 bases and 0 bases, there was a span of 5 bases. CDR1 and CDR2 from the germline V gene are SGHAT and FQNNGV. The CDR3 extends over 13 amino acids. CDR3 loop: CASSLTSSYEQYF. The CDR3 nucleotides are TGTGCCAGCAGCTTAACCAGCTCCTACGAGCAGTACTTC. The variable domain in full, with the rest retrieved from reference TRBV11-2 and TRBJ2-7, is EAGVAQSPRYKIIEKRQSVAFWCNPISGHATLYWYQQILGQGPKLLIQFQNNGVVDDSQLPKDRFSAERLKGVDSTLKIQPAKLEDSAVYLCASSLTSSYEQYFGPGTRLTVT.

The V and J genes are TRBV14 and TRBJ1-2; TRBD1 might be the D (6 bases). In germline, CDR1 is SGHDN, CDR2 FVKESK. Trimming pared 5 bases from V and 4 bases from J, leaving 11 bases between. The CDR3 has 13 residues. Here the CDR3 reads CASSNLQGYGYTF. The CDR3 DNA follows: TGTGCCAGCAGCAATCTACAGGGCTATGGCTACACCTTC.

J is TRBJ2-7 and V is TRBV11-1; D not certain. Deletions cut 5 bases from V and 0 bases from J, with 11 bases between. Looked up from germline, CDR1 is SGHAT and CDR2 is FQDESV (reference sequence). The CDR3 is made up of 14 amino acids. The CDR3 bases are TGTGCCAGCAGCAACATCCCTAGCTCCTACGAGCAGTACTTC. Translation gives CASSNIPSSYEQYF.

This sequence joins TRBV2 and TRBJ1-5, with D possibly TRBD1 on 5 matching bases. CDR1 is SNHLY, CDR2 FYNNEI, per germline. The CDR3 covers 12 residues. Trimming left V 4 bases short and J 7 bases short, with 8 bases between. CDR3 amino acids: CASSVPGQPQHF. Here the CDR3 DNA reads TGTGCCAGCAGTGTCCCAGGGCAGCCCCAGCATTTT.

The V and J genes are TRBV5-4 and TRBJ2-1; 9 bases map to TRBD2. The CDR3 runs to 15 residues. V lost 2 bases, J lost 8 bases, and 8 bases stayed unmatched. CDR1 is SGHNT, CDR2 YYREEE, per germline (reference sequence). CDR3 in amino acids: CASSFLSGGTDEQFF. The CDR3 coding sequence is TGTGCCAGCAGCTTTCTTAGCGGGGGTACGGATGAGCAGTTCTTC.

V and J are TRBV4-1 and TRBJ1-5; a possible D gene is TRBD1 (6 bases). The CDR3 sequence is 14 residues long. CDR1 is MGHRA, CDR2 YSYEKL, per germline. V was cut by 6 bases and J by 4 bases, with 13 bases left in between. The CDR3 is CASRGWGANQPQHF. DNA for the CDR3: TGCGCCAGCAGAGGATGGGGGGCAAATCAGCCCCAGCATTTT.

This CDR3 reads CASSHLTGLGTDTQYF. Here the CDR3 DNA reads TGTGCCAGCAGCCACTTGACAGGGTTGGGGACAGATACGCAGTATTTT. The chain combines TRBV14 with TRBJ2-3; 7 bases line up with TRBD1. This CDR3 has 16 amino acids. With V trimmed by 3 bases and J by 3 bases, 9 bases remained unmatched. Germline V gene sequence: CDR1 SGHDN, CDR2 FVKESK. Together with reference TRBV14 and TRBJ2-3, the CDR3 gives the full variable domain: EAGVTQFPSHSVIEKGQTVTLRCDPISGHDNLYWYRRVMGKEIKFLLHFVKESKQDESGMPNNRFLAERTGGTYSTLKVQPAELEDSGVYFCASSHLTGLGTDTQYFGPGTRLTVL.

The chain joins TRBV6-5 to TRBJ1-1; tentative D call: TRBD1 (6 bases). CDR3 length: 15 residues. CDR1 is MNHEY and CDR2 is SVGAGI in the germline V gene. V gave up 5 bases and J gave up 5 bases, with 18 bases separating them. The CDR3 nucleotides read TGTGCCAGCAGTAGGAGGGGGGCGTTAGAAACTGAAGCTTTCTTT. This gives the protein CASSRRGALETEAFF.

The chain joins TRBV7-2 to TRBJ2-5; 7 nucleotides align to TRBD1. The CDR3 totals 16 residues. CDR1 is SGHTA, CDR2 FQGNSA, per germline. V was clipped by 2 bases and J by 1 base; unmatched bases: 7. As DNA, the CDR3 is TGTGCCAGCAGCTTATGGGTGTCAGGGGGCCAAGAGACCCAGTACTTC. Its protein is CASSLWVSGGQETQYF. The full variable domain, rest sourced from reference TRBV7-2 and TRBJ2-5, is GAGVSQSPSNKVTEKGKDVELRCDPISGHTALYWYRQSLGQGLEFLIYFQGNSAPDKSGLPSDRFSAERTGGSVSTLTIQRTQQEDSAVYLCASSLWVSGGQETQYFGPGTRLLVL.

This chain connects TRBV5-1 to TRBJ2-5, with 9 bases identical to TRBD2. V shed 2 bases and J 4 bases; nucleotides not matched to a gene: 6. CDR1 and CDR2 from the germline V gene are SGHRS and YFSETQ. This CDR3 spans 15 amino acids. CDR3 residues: CASSLSGLASETQYF. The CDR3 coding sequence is TGCGCCAGCAGCTTATCCGGACTAGCGTCAGAGACCCAGTACTTC.

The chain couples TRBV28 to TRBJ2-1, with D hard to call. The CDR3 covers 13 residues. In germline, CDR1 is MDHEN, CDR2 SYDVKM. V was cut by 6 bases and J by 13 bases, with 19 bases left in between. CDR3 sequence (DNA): TGTGCCAGCAGCCCCCGACGGGTCCCAATTCAGTTCTTC. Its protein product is CASSPRRVPIQFF.

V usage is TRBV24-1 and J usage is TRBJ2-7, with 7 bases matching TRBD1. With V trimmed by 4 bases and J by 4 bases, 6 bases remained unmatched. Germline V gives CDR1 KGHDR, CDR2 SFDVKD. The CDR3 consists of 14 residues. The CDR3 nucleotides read TGTGCCACCAGTGACCCGGGACAGTCATACGAGCAGTACTTC. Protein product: CATSDPGQSYEQYF.